This T cell receptor (beta chain) was obtained from a study of cytomegalovirus exposure and HLA in healthy donors. Findings and caveats of the study: Later work found that TCR association rates differed between HLA loci; DRB1 had the most and HLA-C the fewest. The authors later found HLA-associated TCR beta chains more clonally expanded than equally common others. In vitro, three CMV-associated chains proved specific for CMV antigens.

V was trimmed by 3 bases and J by 2 bases, leaving 5 bases between them. Germline V gives CDR1 LNHNV, CDR2 YYDKDF (reference sequence). The CDR3 is made up of 13 amino acids. In the case of this clone: Its antigen remains unidentified.

Vbeta (60) and Jbeta (13) primers were used in the PCR. Produced via immunoSEQ multiplex PCR; TCRdb's table is partial and in-frame only. The data hold approximately 210,000 clones, with 75% to 80% observed a single time. The receptor's source is a woman aged 25 to 45 in good health and CMV-seropositive. This chain links TRBV15 with TRBJ1-3; D call uncertain. Sequenced: PBMCs. The CDR3: CATSSRTGNTIYF. CDR3 DNA: TGTGCCACCAGCAGCAGGACTGGAAACACCATATATTTT. Filled out from reference TRBV15 and TRBJ1-3, the complete variable domain reads DAMVIQNPRYQVTQFGKPVTLSCSQTLNHNVMYWYQQKSSQAPKLLFHYYDKDFNNEADTPDNFQSRRPNTSFCFLDIRSPGLGDTAMYLCATSSRTGNTIYFGEGSWLTVV.